Listed below are T cell receptor beta chains from one sample, sequenced in a study of early T cells in non-severe SARS-CoV-2 infection. MiXCR, run by TCRdb on the 5' RACE reads, gives a single entry per CDR3 protein. The sample contains 65,000 to 85,000 distinct CDR3 sequences, 9.5% to 15% of which appear only once. Sequencing was carried out using whole blood. These receptors all stem from an adult who was a healthcare worker with PCR-confirmed SARS-CoV-2 infection or an uninfected control (not recorded which). Both conserved end residues are part of each CDR3. D genes are given only for firm matches. Clone size is given for some rows only: seen once, a few or many times, or a class if the clone is expanded.

V gene	J gene	D gene	clone size	CDR3 protein	CDR3 DNA
TRBV18	TRBJ1-1	TRBD1	few	CASSPGQSNTEAFF	TGTGCCAGCTCACCGGGACAGTCGAACACTGAAGCTTTCTTT
TRBV6-4	TRBJ2-1	.	few	CASSDRTFNEQFF	TGTGCCAGCAGTGACCGTACGTTCAATGAGCAGTTCTTC
TRBV7-6	TRBJ2-7	TRBD1	many	CASSSRQGSYEQYF	TGTGCCAGCAGCAGCAGACAGGGTTCCTACGAGCAGTACTTC
TRBV23-1	TRBJ2-7	.	many	CASSQWARTDTYEQYF	TGCGCCAGCAGTCAATGGGCTAGGACCGATACCTACGAGCAGTACTTC
TRBV20-1	TRBJ2-3	.	many	CSASVGKSTDTQYF	TGCAGTGCTAGTGTCGGTAAAAGCACAGATACGCAGTATTTT
TRBV7-2	TRBJ1-3	.	.	CASSLGLSGNTIYF	TGTGCCAGCAGCTTGGGCCTCTCTGGAAACACCATATATTTT
TRBV28	TRBJ1-6	.	.	CASSLWEKDSPLHF	TGTGCCAGCAGTTTATGGGAGAAGGATTCACCCCTCCACTTT
TRBV5-1	TRBJ2-3	TRBD2	few	CASSLKRGTFTDTQYF	TGCGCCAGCAGCTTAAAGCGGGGGACATTCACAGATACGCAGTATTTT
TRBV13	TRBJ2-7	.	many	CASSLGSSSYEQYF	TGTGCCAGCAGCTTAGGTTCGAGCTCCTACGAGCAGTACTTC
TRBV6-2/TRBV6-3	TRBJ1-5	.	many	CASSLRWGNSNQPQHF	TGTGCCAGCAGCCTCCGATGGGGGAATAGCAATCAGCCCCAGCATTTT
TRBV2	TRBJ2-7	.	many	CASLFIRGGYEQYF	TGTGCCAGCTTATTCATCAGGGGGGGCTACGAGCAGTACTTC
TRBV4-3	TRBJ1-1	TRBD1	.	CASSHLGQGRPGGTEAFF	TGCGCCAGCAGCCATTTGGGACAGGGGCGCCCGGGAGGCACTGAAGCTTTCTTT
TRBV5-1	TRBJ2-7	.	few	CASSLQGFINEQYF	TGCGCCAGCAGCTTGCAGGGGTTTATCAACGAGCAGTACTTC
TRBV28	TRBJ1-1	.	.	CASSGQSANTEAFF	TGTGCCAGCAGTGGACAGTCAGCTAACACTGAAGCTTTCTTT
TRBV29-1	TRBJ2-7	.	many	CSVRTVGEQYF	TGCAGCGTCCGGACAGTCGGAGAGCAGTACTTC
TRBV7-9	TRBJ1-2	.	.	CASSTAQGLYTF	TGTGCCAGCAGCACCGCTCAGGGGCTCTACACCTTC
TRBV28	TRBJ2-7	TRBD1	.	CASSLSGTGLEQYF	TGTGCCAGCAGTCTGTCCGGGACAGGGCTCGAGCAGTACTTC
TRBV7-9	TRBJ2-7	.	.	CASSSVGMEQYF	TGTGCCAGCAGCTCTGTAGGTATGGAGCAGTACTTC
TRBV27	TRBJ2-7	.	many	CASSLGPAYEQYF	TGTGCCAGCAGTTTAGGTCCGGCCTACGAGCAGTACTTC
TRBV19	TRBJ2-7	.	.	CASSRTVPVSSYEQYF	TGTGCCAGTAGTCGAACGGTACCGGTTAGCTCCTACGAGCAGTACTTC
TRBV9	TRBJ2-1	.	many	CASSVGYNEQFF	TGTGCCAGCAGCGTGGGCTACAATGAGCAGTTCTTC
TRBV18	TRBJ1-2	.	many	CASSPNYRDGYTF	TGTGCCAGCTCACCTAATTACAGGGATGGCTACACCTTC
TRBV12-3/TRBV12-4	TRBJ1-5	.	.	CASSEGEGNQPQHF	TGTGCCAGCAGTGAAGGGGAAGGCAATCAGCCCCAGCATTTT
TRBV7-8	TRBJ2-5	.	many	CASSRGPQRDQYF	TGTGCCAGCAGCCGAGGACCGCAGAGGGACCAGTACTTC
TRBV5-1	TRBJ2-7	.	few	CASSSNPYEQYF	TGCGCCAGCAGCTCGAATCCCTACGAGCAGTACTTC
TRBV4-3	TRBJ1-4	.	.	CASSEGVGEGSEKLFF	TGCGCCAGCAGCGAAGGGGTAGGGGAAGGCAGTGAAAAACTGTTTTTT
TRBV28	TRBJ2-5	TRBD1	.	CASDPDRGPKETQYF	TGTGCCAGCGACCCAGACAGGGGGCCTAAAGAGACCCAGTACTTC
TRBV3-1	TRBJ2-2	TRBD2	.	CASSPQLAAGAGELFF	TGTGCCAGCAGCCCGCAACTAGCGGCCGGCGCCGGGGAGCTGTTTTTT
TRBV24-1	TRBJ2-3	TRBD1	.	CATSDLGDRWPDTQYF	TGTGCCACCAGTGATTTGGGGGACAGGTGGCCAGATACGCAGTATTTT
TRBV4-3	TRBJ2-7	TRBD1	many	CASSQDLRTGAAEQYF	TGCGCCAGCAGCCAAGACCTGCGGACAGGGGCTGCCGAGCAGTACTTC
TRBV9	TRBJ1-1	.	.	CASSVEGASTEAFF	TGTGCCAGCAGCGTAGAGGGTGCAAGCACTGAAGCTTTCTTT
TRBV10-2	TRBJ1-6	.	few	CASWSVHSNSPLHF	TGCGCCAGCTGGTCGGTACATAGCAATTCACCCCTCCACTTT
TRBV27	TRBJ2-1	.	.	CASSSTSSEQFF	TGTGCCAGCAGTTCGACTAGTAGCGAGCAGTTCTTC
TRBV13	TRBJ2-7	TRBD1	few	CASSFGTAYEQYF	TGTGCCAGCAGCTTCGGGACAGCCTACGAGCAGTACTTC
TRBV5-4	TRBJ1-2	.	medium-sized	CASSLGGTSNYGYTF	TGTGCCAGCAGCTTGGGAGGGACATCTAACTATGGCTACACCTTC